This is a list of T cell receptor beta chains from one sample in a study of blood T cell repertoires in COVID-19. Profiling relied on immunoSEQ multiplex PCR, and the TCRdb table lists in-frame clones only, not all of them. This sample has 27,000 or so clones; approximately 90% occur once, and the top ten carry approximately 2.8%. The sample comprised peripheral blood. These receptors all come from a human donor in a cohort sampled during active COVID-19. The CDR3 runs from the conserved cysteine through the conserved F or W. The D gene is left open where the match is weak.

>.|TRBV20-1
CSARYLNGYTF
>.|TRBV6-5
CASSPRRSGNTIYF
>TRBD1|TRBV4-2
CASSPPGQSYNEQFF
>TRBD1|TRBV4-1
CASSLGQYEKLFF
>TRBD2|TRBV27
CASSHLAGGPQETQYF
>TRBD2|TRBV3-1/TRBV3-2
CASSQGLAGGDTQYF
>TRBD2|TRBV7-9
CASSLATSGGNTGELFF
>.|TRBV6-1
CASSDLGNEQFF
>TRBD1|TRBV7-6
CASSLGTGGGNTIYF
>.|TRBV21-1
CASKGLAGGKHQETQYF
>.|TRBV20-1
CRAQGLPEAFF
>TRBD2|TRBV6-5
CASSYGLADNEQFF
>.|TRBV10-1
CASRLREPSNNEQFF
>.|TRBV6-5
CAGRRQGTGELFF
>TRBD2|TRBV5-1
CASSLTSGRTSFSTDTQYF
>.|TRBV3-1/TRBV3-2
CASSQGFSTGELFF
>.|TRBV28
CASSFGRSMNTEAFF
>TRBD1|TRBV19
CASSIGQGGPDTQYF
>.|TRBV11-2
CASSADLNEQFF
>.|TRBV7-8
CASSPWDTDQETQYF
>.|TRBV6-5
CASSPQYSNQPQHF
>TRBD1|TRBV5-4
CASSSGQGSRDTQYF
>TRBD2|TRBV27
CASTHATRLAGGSSGELFF
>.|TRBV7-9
CASIAHEGYNEQFF
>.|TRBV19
CASSRAWGPLEQYF
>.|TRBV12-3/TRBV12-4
CASRVDTTDTQYF
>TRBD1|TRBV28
CASSPTGNYGYTF
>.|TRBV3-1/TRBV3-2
CASSLTGLAKNIQYF
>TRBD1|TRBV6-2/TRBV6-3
CASSYGQGATEAFF
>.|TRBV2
CASGKVEGHEQYF
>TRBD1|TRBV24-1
CATSDSTGGPSGNTIYF
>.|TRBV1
CTSTGTEGNTIYF